This TCR beta chain appears in the sequencing data of a study of T cell responses to AZD1222 COVID-19 vaccine. TCRdb's copy holds only in-frame clones and misses some; the assay was immunoSEQ multiplex PCR. This sample has over 75,000 clones, with more than 90% found just once. Whole-study findings and limits: Reports say nearly half of spike-specific TCRs go after unmutated variant regions. Donors skewed white British and female; clonal diversity was possibly underestimated. Spike-specific TCR breadth rose after two AZD1222 doses, and depth rose as well.

In the case of this clone: The antigen is unknown.

Deletions cut 0 bases from V and 9 bases from J, with 8 bases between. This CDR3 has 12 residues. The germline V gene encodes CDR1 SNHLY and CDR2 FYNNEI. The rearrangement links TRBV2 to TRBJ2-5; D unclear. This TCR was recovered from an adult in good health. The sample in question was peripheral blood, obtained on day 0 of AZD1222 vaccination. This CDR3 reads CASSEAKGAQYF. CDR3 in DNA: TGTGCCAGCAGTGAAGCTAAGGGCGCCCAGTACTTC.